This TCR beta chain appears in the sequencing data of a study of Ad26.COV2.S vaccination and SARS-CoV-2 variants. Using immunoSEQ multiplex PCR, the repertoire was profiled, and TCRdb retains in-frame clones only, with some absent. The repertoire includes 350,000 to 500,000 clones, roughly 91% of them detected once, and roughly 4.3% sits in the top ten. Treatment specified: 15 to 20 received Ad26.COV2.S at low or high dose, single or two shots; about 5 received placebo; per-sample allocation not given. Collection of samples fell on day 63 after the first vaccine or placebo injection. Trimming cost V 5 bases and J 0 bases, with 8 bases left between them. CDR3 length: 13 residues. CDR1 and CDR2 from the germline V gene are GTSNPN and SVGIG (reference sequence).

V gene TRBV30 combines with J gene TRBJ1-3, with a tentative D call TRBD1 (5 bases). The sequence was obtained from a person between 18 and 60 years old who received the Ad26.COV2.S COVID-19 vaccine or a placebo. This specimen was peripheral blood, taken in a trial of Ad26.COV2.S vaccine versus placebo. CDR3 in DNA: TGTGCCTGGGGGGGTGGCTCTGGAAACACCATATATTTT. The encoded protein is CAWGGGSGNTIYF.